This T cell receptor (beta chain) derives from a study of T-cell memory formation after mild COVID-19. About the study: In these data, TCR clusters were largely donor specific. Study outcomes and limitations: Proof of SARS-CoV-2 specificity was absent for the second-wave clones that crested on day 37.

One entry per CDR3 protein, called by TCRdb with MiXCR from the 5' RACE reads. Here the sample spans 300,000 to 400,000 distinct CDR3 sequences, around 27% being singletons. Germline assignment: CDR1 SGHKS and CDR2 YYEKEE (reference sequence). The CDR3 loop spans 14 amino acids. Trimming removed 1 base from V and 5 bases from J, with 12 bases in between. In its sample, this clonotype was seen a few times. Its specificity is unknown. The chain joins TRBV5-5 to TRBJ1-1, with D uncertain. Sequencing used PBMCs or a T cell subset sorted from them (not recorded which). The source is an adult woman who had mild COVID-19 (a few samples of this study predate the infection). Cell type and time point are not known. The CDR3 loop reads CASSLPGWGTEAFF. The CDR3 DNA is TGTGCCAGCAGCTTGCCCGGTTGGGGTACTGAAGCTTTCTTT.